The clone carrying this T cell receptor beta chain was counted between two and nine times. Its antigen remains unidentified. This sample stems from a study of T cell repertoires in cytomegalovirus infection. Study-level information: Recently identified HLA-C-restricted CMV epitopes were among the peptides used. Study results and limitations: Ex vivo responses were dominated by HLA-C-restricted CMV-specific TCR beta clonotypes. People with CMV and the relevant HLA were identified by cumulative public TCR beta family frequency.

Germline V gene sequence: CDR1 LGHDT, CDR2 YNNKEL (reference sequence). The CDR3 is made up of 16 amino acids. V dropped 1 base and J dropped 5 bases, with 15 bases sitting between them. TCRdb ran MiXCR on the reads and lists one entry per CDR3 protein. This sample has about 830,000 distinct CDR3 sequences, with about 31% found just once. The chain employs TRBV3-1 and TRBJ2-1; TRBD2 might be the D (6 bases). The source was cultured CD8+ T cells from PBMCs, collected from culture after CMV antigen stimulation. This TCR was sampled from a human donor in good health (CMV status not recorded). Some clones in this sample may be carry-over from other donors' samples. CDR3 sequence: CASSQVPAGLNNEQFF. Here the CDR3 DNA reads TGTGCCAGCAGCCAAGTTCCAGCGGGCTTGAACAATGAGCAGTTCTTC.